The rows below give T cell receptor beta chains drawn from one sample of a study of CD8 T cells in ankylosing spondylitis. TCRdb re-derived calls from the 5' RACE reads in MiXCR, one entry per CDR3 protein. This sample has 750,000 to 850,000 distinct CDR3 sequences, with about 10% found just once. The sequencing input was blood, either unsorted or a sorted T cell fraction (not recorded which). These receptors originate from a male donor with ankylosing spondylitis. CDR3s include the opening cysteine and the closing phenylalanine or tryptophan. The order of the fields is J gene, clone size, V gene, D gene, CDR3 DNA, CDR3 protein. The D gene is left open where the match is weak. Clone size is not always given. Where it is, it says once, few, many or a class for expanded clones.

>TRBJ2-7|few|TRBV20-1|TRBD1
TGCAGTGCTAGGGGACAGGTAGTATCCTACGAGCAGTACTTC
CSARGQVVSYEQYF
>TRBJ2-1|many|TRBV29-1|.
TGCAGCGTTGCGGAAGGGAGAAGGGGTGAGCAGTTCTTC
CSVAEGRRGEQFF
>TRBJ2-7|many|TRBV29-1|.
TGCAGCGTGGACGGGGGAAGATTCTCCTACGAGCAGTACTTC
CSVDGGRFSYEQYF
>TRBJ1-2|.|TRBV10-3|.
TGTGCCATCAGTGGAGCAGGGGAGCATGGCTACACCTTC
CAISGAGEHGYTF
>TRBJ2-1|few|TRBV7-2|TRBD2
TGTGCCAGCACCACAAGATTAGCGGGGGGGCAGTTCTTC
CASTTRLAGGQFF
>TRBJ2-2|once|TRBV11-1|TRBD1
TGTACCAGCAGCTTCCGGGACAGGGGGCCCGGCACCGGGGAGCTGTTTTTT
CTSSFRDRGPGTGELFF
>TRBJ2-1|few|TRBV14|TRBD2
TGTGCCAGCAGCCAAGGTCTAGCGGGAGTAGGTGAGCAGTTCTTC
CASSQGLAGVGEQFF
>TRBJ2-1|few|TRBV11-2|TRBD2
TGTGCCAGCAGCCGGAAGTATAGGACTAGCGGGGGCCCCTCCTACAATGAGCAGTTCTTC
CASSRKYRTSGGPSYNEQFF
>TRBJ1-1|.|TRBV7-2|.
TGTGCCAGCAGCCACGACAGGCTTAACACTGAAGCTTTCTTT
CASSHDRLNTEAFF
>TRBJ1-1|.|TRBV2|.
TGTGCCAGCAGTGACAGGGCGATTCTGAACACTGAAGCTTTCTTT
CASSDRAILNTEAFF
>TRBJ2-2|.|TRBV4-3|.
TGCGCCAGCAGCCAAGATAGTAGGGTCCGGAGATACACCGGGGAGCTGTTTTTT
CASSQDSRVRRYTGELFF
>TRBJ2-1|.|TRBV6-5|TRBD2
TGTGCCAGCAGTTACTCTGCGGGAGTAGGATACAATGAGCAGTTCTTC
CASSYSAGVGYNEQFF
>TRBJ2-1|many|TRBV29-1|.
TGCAGCGTTGAGCAGCGCTACGGCTACAATGAGCAGTTCTTC
CSVEQRYGYNEQFF
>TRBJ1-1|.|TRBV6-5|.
TGTGCCAGCAGTTACGGAGGGGGGCGCGGGACTGAAGCTTTCTTT
CASSYGGGRGTEAFF
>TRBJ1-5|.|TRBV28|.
TGTGCCAGCAGTTTCGTCCTCCAGCCCCAGCATTTT
CASSFVLQPQHF
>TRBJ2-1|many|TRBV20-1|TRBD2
TGCAGTGCTAGAGAGGGGACTAGCCGGAGAGAGCAGTTCTTC
CSAREGTSRREQFF
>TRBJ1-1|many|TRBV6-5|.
TGTGCCAGCAGACAACTCCCCACTGAAGCTTTCTTT
CASRQLPTEAFF
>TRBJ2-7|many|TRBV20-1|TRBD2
TGCAGTGTAGGACTAGCGGGAGCCCTCTACGAGCAGTACTTC
CSVGLAGALYEQYF
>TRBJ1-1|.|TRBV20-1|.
TGCAGTGCTAGACGGGACTTCCTCACCGAAGCTTTCTTT
CSARRDFLTEAFF
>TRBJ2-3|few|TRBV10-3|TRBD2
TGTGCCATCAGGGCTAGCGGGGGAGATACGCAGTATTTT
CAIRASGGDTQYF
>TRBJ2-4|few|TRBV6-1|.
TGTGCCAGCAGTGAAGCGTGGAGGCCCCTCAAAAACATTCAGTACTTC
CASSEAWRPLKNIQYF
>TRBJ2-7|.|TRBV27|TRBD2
TGTGCCAGCAGTTTCCTAGCGGGAGGTAACTACGAGCAGTACTTC
CASSFLAGGNYEQYF
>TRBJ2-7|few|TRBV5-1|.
TGCGCCAGCAGCTTTCAGGCGGGTGGGGGATCCTACGAGCAGTACTTC
CASSFQAGGGSYEQYF
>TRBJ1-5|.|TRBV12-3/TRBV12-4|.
TGTGCCAGCAGTGATGACAGTTATCAGCCCCAGCATTTT
CASSDDSYQPQHF
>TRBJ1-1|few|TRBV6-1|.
TGTGCCAGCAGCGCCGGATCATATTTCGGTGGCACTGAAGCTTTCTTT
CASSAGSYFGGTEAFF
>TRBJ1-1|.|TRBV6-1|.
TGTGCCAGCACCACGCGGAGGGGGTTTGTTGAAGCTTTCTTT
CASTTRRGFVEAFF
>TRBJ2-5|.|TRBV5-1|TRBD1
TGCGCCAGCAGCTTGGCGGACAGGGACTGGGAGACCCAGTACTTC
CASSLADRDWETQYF
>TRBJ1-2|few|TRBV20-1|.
TGCAGTGCAGCTGACGGCTACACCTTC
CSAADGYTF
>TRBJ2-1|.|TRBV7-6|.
TGTGCCAGCAGCATTTACAGGAACAATGAGCAGTTCTTC
CASSIYRNNEQFF
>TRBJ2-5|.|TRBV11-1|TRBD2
TGTGCCAGCAGCTTAGATTGGGCTAGCGGGAGAAAGACCCAGTACTTC
CASSLDWASGRKTQYF
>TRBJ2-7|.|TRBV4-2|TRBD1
TGTGCCAGCAGCCGTAGTCCGGGACAGGGGGACGAGCAGTACTTC
CASSRSPGQGDEQYF
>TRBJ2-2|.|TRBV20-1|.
TGCAGTGCTAGAGCTACCCGGTTCCTCACCGGGGAGCTGTTTTTT
CSARATRFLTGELFF
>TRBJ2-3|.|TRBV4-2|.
TGTGCCAGCAGCCAAGAAAGGTCAGATACGCAGTATTTT
CASSQERSDTQYF
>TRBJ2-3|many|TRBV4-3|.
TGCGCCAGCAGCCAAGGGCCGGGGCCGGCGGGAGATACGCAGTATTTT
CASSQGPGPAGDTQYF
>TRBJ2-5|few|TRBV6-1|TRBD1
TGTGCCAGCAGGCCTGGACAGGGAGAGACCCAGTACTTC
CASRPGQGETQYF
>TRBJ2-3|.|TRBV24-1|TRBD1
TGTGCCACCCTCGGACAGGGGGACACAGATACGCAGTATTTT
CATLGQGDTDTQYF
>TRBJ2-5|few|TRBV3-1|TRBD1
TGTGCCAGCACCTCGGGACAGACAATGGAGACCCAGTACTTC
CASTSGQTMETQYF
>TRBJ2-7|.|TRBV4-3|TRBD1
TGCGCCAGCAGCCAAAAGGGGGGACAGGGGGCCTACGAGCAGTACTTC
CASSQKGGQGAYEQYF
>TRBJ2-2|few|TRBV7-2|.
TGTGCCAGCAGCTTAGTGGGTCTTGGCGGGGAGCTGTTTTTT
CASSLVGLGGELFF
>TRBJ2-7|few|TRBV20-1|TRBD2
TGCAGTGCCCCCACCGGACTAGCCTACGAGCAGTACTTC
CSAPTGLAYEQYF
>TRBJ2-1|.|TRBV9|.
TGTGCCAGCAGCTCACAGCGATTCTCCTACAATGAGCAGTTCTTC
CASSSQRFSYNEQFF
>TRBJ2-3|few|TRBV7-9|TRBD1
TGTGCCAGCAGTCCCCGGGCGGACAGGGACGATACGCAGTATTTT
CASSPRADRDDTQYF
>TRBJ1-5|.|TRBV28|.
TGTGCCAGCACCCTCTCGGGGGGACATCGCAATCAGCCCCAGCATTTT
CASTLSGGHRNQPQHF
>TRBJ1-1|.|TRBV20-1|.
TGCAGTGCTAGTTCCGTGAACACTGAAGCTTTCTTT
CSASSVNTEAFF
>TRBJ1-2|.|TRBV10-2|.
TGCGCCAGCAGTGAGTCGGGGGACTATGGCTACACCTTC
CASSESGDYGYTF
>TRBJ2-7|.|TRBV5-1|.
TGCGCCAGCAGCCCTCAGTCCTACAGCTCCTACGAGCAGTACTTC
CASSPQSYSSYEQYF
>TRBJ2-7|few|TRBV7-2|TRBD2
TGTGCCAGCAGCACCTTAGCGGGAGGGAGCTCCTACGAGCAGTACTTC
CASSTLAGGSSYEQYF
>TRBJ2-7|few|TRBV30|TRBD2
TGTGCCTGGAGTGTAGGCCTAGCGGGGGCCTACGAGCAGTACTTC
CAWSVGLAGAYEQYF
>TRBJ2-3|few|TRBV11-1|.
TGTGCCAGCAGGCGGGCGCCCGCAGATACGCAGTATTTT
CASRRAPADTQYF
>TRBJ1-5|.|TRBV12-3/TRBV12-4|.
TGTGCCAGCAGTTTTGGGGGGGGGCCCCAGCATTTT
CASSFGGGPQHF
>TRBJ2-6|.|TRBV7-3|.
TGTGCCAGCAGCTTGAGTGTTTCTGGGGCCAACGTCCTGACTTTC
CASSLSVSGANVLTF
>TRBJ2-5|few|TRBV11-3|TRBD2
TGTGCCAGCAGCCGAACTAGCGGGGGAGTAGAGACCCAGTACTTC
CASSRTSGGVETQYF
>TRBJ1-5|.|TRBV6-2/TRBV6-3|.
TGTGCCAGCAGTTACTCGATAGCCAGGCCCGGTCAGCCCCAGCATTTT
CASSYSIARPGQPQHF
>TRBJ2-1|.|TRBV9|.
TGTGCCAGCAGCGTAGCTAATCGTGGGGCAGGGGGGTACGGTGAGCAGTTCTTC
CASSVANRGAGGYGEQFF
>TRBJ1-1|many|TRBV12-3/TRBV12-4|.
TGTGCCAGCAGTTTACGGGGGTGGGACACTGAAGCTTTCTTT
CASSLRGWDTEAFF